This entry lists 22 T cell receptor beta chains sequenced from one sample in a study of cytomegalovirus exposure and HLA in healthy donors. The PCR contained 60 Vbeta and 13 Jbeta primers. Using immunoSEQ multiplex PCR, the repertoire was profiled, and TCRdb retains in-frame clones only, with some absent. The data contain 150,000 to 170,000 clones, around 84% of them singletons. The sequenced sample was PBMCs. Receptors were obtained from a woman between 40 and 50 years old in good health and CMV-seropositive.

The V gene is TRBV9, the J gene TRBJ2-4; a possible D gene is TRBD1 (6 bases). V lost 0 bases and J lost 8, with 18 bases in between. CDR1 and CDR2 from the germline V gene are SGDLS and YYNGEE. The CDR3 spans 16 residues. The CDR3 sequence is CASSVGSSTGRDIQYF. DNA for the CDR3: TGTGCCAGCAGCGTAGGGAGTTCGACAGGCAGGGACATTCAGTACTTC.

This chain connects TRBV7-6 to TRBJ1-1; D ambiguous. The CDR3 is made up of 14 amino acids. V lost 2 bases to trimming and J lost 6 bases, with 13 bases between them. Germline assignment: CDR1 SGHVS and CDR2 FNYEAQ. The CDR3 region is CASSLSPLASEAFF. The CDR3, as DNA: TGTGCCAGCAGCTTATCCCCCCTGGCCTCTGAAGCTTTCTTT.

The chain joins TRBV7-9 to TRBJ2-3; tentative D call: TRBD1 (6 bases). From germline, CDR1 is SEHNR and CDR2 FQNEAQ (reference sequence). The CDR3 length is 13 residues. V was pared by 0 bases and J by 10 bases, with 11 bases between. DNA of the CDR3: TGTGCCAGCAGCTTAGCGATGGGGGCGGCGCAGTATTTT. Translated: CASSLAMGAAQYF.

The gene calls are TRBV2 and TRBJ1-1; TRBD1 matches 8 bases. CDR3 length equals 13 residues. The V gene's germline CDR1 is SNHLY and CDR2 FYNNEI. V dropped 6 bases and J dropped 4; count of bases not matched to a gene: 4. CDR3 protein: CASRRTGSTEAFF. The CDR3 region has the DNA TGTGCCAGCAGAAGGACAGGGAGCACTGAAGCTTTCTTT.

The CDR3 region has the DNA TGTGCCAGCAGCTTAGAACTAGCGGGAGACCACGAGCAGTACTTC. Its protein is CASSLELAGDHEQYF. This chain joins TRBV11-2 and TRBJ2-7; 11 bases agree with TRBD2. CDR3 length equals 15 residues. Germline CDR1 is SGHAT and CDR2 is FQNNGV. V shed 0 bases, J shed 5 bases, and the junction held 3 bases outside the gene matches.

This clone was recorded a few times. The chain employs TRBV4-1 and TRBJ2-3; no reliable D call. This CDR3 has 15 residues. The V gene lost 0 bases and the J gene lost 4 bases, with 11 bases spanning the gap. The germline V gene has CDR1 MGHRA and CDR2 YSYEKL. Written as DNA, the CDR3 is TGCGCCAGCAGCCAAGACCCCACAGCTTCAGATACGCAGTATTTT. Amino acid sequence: CASSQDPTASDTQYF.

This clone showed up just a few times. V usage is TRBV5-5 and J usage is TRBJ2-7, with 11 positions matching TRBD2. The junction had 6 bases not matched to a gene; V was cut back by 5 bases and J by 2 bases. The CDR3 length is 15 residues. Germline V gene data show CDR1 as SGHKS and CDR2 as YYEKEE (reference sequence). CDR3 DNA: TGTGCCAGCAGGGAACCGGGACTAGCGGCCTACGAGCAGTACTTC. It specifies CASREPGLAAYEQYF.

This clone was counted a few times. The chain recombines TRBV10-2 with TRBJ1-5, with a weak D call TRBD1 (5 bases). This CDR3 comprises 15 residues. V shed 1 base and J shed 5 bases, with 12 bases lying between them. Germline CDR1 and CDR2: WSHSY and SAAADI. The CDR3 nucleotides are TGCGCCAGCAGTGAGTTGGGGGGTTCTTATCAGCCCCAGCATTTT. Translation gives CASSELGGSYQPQHF.

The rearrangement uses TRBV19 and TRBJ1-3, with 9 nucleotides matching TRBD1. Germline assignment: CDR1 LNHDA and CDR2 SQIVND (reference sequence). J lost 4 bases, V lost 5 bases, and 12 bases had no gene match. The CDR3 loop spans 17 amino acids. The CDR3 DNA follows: TGTGCCAGTAGTCGTGGACAGGGGACGCTATACGGAAACACCATATATTTT. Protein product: CASSRGQGTLYGNTIYF.

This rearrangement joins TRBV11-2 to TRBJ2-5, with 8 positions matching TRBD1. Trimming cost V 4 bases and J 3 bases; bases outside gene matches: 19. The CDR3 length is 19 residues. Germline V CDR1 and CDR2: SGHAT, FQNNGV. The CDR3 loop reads CASSSNLGRQGAFKETQYF. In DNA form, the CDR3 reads TGTGCCAGCAGCTCCAACTTGGGGCGGCAGGGGGCTTTCAAAGAGACCCAGTACTTC.

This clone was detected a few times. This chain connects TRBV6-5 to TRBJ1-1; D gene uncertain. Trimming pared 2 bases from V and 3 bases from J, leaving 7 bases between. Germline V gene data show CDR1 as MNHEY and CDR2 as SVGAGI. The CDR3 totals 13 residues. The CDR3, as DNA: TGTGCCAGCAGTTACCTGCAGTACACTGAAGCTTTCTTT. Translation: CASSYLQYTEAFF.

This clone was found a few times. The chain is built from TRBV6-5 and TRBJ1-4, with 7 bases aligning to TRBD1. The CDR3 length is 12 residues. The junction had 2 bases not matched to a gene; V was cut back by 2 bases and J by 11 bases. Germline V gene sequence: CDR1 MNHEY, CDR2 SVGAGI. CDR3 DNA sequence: TGTGCCAGCAGTTACCAGGGACAGAAACTGTTTTTT. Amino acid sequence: CASSYQGQKLFF.

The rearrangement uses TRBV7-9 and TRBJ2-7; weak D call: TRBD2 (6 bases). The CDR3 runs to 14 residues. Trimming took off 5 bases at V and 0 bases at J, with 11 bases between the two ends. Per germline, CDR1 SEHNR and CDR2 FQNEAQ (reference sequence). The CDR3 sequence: CASSPSELSYEQYF. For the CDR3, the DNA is TGTGCCAGCAGCCCTAGCGAACTCTCCTACGAGCAGTACTTC.

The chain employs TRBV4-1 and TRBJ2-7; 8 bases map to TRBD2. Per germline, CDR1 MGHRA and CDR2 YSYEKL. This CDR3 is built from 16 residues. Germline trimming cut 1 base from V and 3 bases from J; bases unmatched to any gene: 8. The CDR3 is CASSQVSGIVFYEQYF. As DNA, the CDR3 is TGCGCCAGCAGCCAAGTTAGCGGGATCGTGTTCTACGAGCAGTACTTC.

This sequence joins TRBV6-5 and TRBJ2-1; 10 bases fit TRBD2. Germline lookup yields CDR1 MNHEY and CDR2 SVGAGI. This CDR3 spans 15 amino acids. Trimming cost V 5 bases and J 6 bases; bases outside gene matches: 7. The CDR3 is CASSVLAGAINEQFF. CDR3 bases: TGTGCCAGCAGTGTTCTAGCGGGAGCGATCAATGAGCAGTTCTTC.

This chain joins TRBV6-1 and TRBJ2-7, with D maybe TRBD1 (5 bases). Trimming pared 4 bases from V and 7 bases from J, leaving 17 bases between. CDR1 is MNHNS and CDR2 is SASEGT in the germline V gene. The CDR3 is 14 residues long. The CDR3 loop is CASSARQNYGEQYF. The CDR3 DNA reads TGTGCCAGCAGTGCAAGACAGAACTACGGAGAGCAGTACTTC.

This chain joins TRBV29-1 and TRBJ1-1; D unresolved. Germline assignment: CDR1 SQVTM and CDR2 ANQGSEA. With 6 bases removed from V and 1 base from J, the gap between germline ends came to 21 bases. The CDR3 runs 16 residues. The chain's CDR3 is CSVDPLNFQQNTEAFF. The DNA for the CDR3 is TGCAGCGTCGACCCACTAAACTTTCAACAGAACACTGAAGCTTTCTTT.

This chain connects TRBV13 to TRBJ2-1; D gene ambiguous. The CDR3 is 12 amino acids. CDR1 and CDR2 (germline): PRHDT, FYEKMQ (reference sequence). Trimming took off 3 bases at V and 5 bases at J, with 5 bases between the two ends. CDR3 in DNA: TGTGCCAGCAGCTTCACTAACAATGAGCAGTTCTTC. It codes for CASSFTNNEQFF.

The CDR3 region is CASSYRGDTDTQYF. The CDR3 DNA reads TGTGCCAGCAGCTACAGGGGTGACACAGATACGCAGTATTTT. The chain employs TRBV7-9 and TRBJ2-3, with 7 bases that match TRBD1. The CDR3 has 14 residues. V lost 4 bases, J lost 2 bases, and 3 bases stayed unmatched. CDR1 and CDR2 (germline): SEHNR, FQNEAQ (reference sequence).

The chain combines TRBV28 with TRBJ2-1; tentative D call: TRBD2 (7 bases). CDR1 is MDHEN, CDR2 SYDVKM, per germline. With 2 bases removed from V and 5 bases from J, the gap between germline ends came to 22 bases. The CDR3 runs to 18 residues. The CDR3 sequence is CASSLRGLGGGPDNEQFF. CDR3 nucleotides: TGTGCCAGCAGTTTAAGAGGTTTAGGGGGAGGGCCTGACAATGAGCAGTTCTTC.

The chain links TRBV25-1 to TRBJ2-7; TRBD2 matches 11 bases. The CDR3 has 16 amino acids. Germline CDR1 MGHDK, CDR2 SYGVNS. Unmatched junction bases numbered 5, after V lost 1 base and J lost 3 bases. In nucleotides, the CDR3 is TGTGCCAGCAGTGAATGGCTAGCGGGAGGTGTCTACGAGCAGTACTTC. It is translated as CASSEWLAGGVYEQYF.

The CDR3 protein is CASSQDSGSLDNEQFF. The CDR3 DNA reads TGTGCCAGCAGCCAAGATAGCGGGAGTCTCGACAATGAGCAGTTCTTC. J is TRBJ2-1 and V is TRBV4-2; TRBD2 agrees at 9 bases. Trimming cost V 0 bases and J 5 bases; bases outside gene matches: 5. Germline V gene sequence: CDR1 LGHNA, CDR2 YNFKEQ. This CDR3 is 16 amino acids long.